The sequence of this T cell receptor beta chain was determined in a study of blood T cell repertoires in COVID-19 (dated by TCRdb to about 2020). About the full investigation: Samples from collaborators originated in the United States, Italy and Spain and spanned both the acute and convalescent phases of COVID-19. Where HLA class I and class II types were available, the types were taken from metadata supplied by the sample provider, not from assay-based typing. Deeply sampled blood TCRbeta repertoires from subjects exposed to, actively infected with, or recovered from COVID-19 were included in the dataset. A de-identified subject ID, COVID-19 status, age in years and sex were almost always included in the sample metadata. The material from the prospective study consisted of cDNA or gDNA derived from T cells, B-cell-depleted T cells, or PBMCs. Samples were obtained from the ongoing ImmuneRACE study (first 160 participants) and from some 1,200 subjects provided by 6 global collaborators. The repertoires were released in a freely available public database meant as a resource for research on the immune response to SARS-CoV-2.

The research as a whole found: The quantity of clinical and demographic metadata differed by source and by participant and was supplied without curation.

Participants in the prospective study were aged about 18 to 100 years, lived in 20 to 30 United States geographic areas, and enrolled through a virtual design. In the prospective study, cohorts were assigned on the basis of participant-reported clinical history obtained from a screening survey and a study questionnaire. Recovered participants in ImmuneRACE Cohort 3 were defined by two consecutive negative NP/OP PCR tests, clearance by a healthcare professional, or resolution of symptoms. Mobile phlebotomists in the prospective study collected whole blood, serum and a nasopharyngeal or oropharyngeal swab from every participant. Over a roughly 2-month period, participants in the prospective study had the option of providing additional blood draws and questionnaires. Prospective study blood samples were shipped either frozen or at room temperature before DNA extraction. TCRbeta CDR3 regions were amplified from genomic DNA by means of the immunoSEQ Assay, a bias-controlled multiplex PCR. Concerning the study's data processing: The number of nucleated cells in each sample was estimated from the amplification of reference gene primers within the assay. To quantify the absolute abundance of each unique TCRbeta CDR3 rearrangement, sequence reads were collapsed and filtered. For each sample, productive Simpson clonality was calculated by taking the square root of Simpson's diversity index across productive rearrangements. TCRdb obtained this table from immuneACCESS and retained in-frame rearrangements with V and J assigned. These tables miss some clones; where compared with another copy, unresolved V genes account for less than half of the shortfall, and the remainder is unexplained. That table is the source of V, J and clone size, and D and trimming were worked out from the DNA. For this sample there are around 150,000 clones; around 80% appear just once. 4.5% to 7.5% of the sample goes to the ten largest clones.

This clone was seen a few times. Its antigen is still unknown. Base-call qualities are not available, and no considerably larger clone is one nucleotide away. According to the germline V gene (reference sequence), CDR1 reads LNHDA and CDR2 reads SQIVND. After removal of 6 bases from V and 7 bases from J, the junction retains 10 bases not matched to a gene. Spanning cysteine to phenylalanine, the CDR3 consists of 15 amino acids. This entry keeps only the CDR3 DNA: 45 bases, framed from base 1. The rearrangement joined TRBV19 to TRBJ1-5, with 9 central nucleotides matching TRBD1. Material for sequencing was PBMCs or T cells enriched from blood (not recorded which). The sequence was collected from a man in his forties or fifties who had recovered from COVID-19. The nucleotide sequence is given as TGTGCCAGTAGAACCACCTGGACAGGGGTCCAGCCCCAGCATTTT. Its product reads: CASRTTWTGVQPQHF.